The sequence of this TCR beta chain was determined in a study of OX40 agonist ivuxolimab in advanced cancers. The overall study: The patients received agonistic anti-OX40 (CD134) antibody ivuxolimab.

Study results and limitations: Mean expanded clone counts were higher in CD8+ than CD4+ T cells.

As concerns this clone: Its antigen remains unidentified.

This table comes from immunoSEQ multiplex PCR, and its TCRdb copy is limited to in-frame clones, with some not included. The table shows approximately 69,000 clones, with roughly 85% occurring only once. The CDR3 has 17 residues. CDR1 and CDR2 from the germline V gene are SGHRS and YFSETQ. Trimming removed 0 bases at V and 3 bases at J, with 18 bases between. Sequenced here: CD4+ or CD8+ T cells sorted from blood, sampled in a trial of the OX40 agonist ivuxolimab. The chain uses TRBV5-1 and TRBJ2-5; a possible D gene is TRBD2 (6 bases). The TCR comes from an adult with an advanced solid tumor such as melanoma, head and neck, liver or kidney cancer. CDR3 in amino acids: CASSLVGSGFRKETQYF. The CDR3 DNA reads as TGCGCCAGCAGCTTGGTTGGGAGCGGGTTTAGAAAAGAGACCCAGTACTTC.